The rows below give T cell receptor beta chains drawn from one sample of a study of T cells in Graves' hyperthyroidism and ophthalmopathy. TCRdb recomputed calls from the multiplex PCR reads with MiXCR, one row per CDR3 protein. The sample has fewer than 650,000 distinct CDR3 sequences, 12% to 15% seen once. The specimen sequenced was blood. The receptors were gathered from a woman aged 40 to 50 with Graves' hyperthyroidism. Both conserved end residues are part of each CDR3. The D gene is left open where the match is weak. Expanded clones get a size class; other rows say once, few or many, or leave the size out.

j_call,v_call,d_call,clone_size,cdr3_aa,cdr3_nt
TRBJ2-1,TRBV7-9,TRBD2,many,CASSLEYLGGGPLTEQFF,TGTGCCAGCAGCTTAGAGTATCTGGGGGGAGGGCCTCTTACTGAGCAGTTCTTC
TRBJ2-7,TRBV12-3/TRBV12-4,TRBD2,.,CASSPGDFGGGASGSPYEQYF,TGTGCCAGCAGTCCCGGGGATTTCGGAGGGGGAGCAAGCGGGAGCCCCTACGAGCAGTACTTC
TRBJ1-2,TRBV9,.,.,CASSASGVEGYTF,TGTGCCAGCAGCGCCTCAGGGGTAGAGGGCTACACCTTC
TRBJ2-5,TRBV20-1,.,many,CSARPSWAVQETQYF,TGCAGTGCTAGGCCCAGTTGGGCAGTCCAAGAGACCCAGTACTTC
TRBJ2-2,TRBV28,TRBD2,many,CASRTLSGGGELFF,TGTGCCAGCAGGACTCTATCGGGAGGAGGGGAGCTGTTTTTT
TRBJ2-7,TRBV18,.,many,CASSPTSSYEQYF,TGTGCCAGCTCACCAACGTCCTCCTACGAGCAGTACTTC
TRBJ2-2,TRBV28,.,many,CASSLDTTNTGELFF,TGTGCCAGCAGTTTAGATACAACGAACACCGGGGAGCTGTTTTTT
TRBJ2-7,TRBV11-3,TRBD1,many,CASSLPGQIYEQYF,TGTGCCAGCAGCTTGCCGGGACAGATCTACGAGCAGTACTTC
TRBJ2-1,TRBV12-3/TRBV12-4,.,many,CASTINTHEQFF,TGTGCCAGCACCATCAACACCCATGAGCAGTTCTTC
TRBJ2-5,TRBV5-1,TRBD2,many,CASSSGTTSGRAVETQYF,TGCGCCAGCAGCTCGGGTACAACTAGCGGGAGGGCCGTGGAGACCCAGTACTTC
TRBJ1-2,TRBV5-4,.,few,CASSLGLAPQSGYGYTF,TGTGCCAGCAGCTTGGGCTTGGCGCCCCAATCAGGCTATGGCTACACCTTC
TRBJ2-1,TRBV11-2,.,.,CASSLESLSYNEQFF,TGTGCCAGCAGCTTAGAGAGCCTCTCCTACAATGAGCAGTTCTTC
TRBJ2-3,TRBV20-1,TRBD2,.,CSARDRGLATDTQYF,TGCAGTGCTAGAGATCGGGGACTAGCCACAGATACGCAGTATTTT
TRBJ1-6,TRBV2,TRBD1,.,CASSERRTGVSPLHF,TGTGCCAGCAGTGAACGAAGGACAGGGGTTTCACCCCTCCACTTT
TRBJ2-1,TRBV20-1,.,many,CSVNRGFEQFF,TGCAGTGTCAATCGGGGGTTTGAGCAGTTCTTC
TRBJ1-6,TRBV12-3/TRBV12-4,.,few,CASSRDEFSPLHF,TGTGCCAGCAGCCGGGACGAATTTTCACCCCTCCACTTT
TRBJ1-6,TRBV6-5,TRBD1,.,CASSYISPGQGLSYNSPLHF,TGTGCCAGCAGTTACATTTCCCCGGGACAGGGCCTCTCCTATAATTCACCCCTCCACTTT
TRBJ1-1,TRBV10-3,.,many,CAISASGRVDTEAFF,TGTGCCATCAGTGCTTCGGGCAGGGTGGACACTGAAGCTTTCTTT
TRBJ2-3,TRBV11-2,.,many,CASSYQGSDTQYF,TGTGCCAGCAGCTATCAGGGAAGCGATACGCAGTATTTT
TRBJ2-5,TRBV30,.,few,CAWSSSRAHYF,TGTGCCTGGAGCTCCTCCCGGGCTCACTACTTC
TRBJ2-7,TRBV2,TRBD2,many,CASSLLGLAGALDEQYF,TGTGCCAGCAGTCTATTAGGACTAGCGGGGGCCCTTGACGAGCAGTACTTC
TRBJ2-5,TRBV6-1,.,many,CASSDWGWFGQETQYF,TGTGCCAGCAGTGATTGGGGTTGGTTTGGCCAAGAGACCCAGTACTTC
TRBJ2-1,TRBV19,.,.,CASGGFGTGNNEQFF,TGTGCCAGTGGGGGTTTTGGGACTGGAAACAATGAGCAGTTCTTC